This TCR beta chain was identified during a study of blood T cell repertoires in COVID-19. Study information: T cells, B-cell-depleted T cells, or PBMCs provided the cDNA or gDNA that served as material.

V lost 1 base to trimming and J lost 4 bases; unmatched junction nucleotides: 9. The CDR3 sequence is 16 residues long. The germline V gene encodes CDR1 MNHEY and CDR2 SVGAGI. In the authors' workflow: Estimates of nucleated cell counts were drawn from the amplification of reference gene primers. Clones were read by immunoSEQ multiplex PCR, and TCRdb kept only the in-frame ones, dropping some. D and trimming were read from the DNA, whereas the V and J calls and clone size are those reported in that table. The sample records some 430,000 clones, 90% being singletons. Grouping used clinical history reported by participants in a survey and questionnaire. Donors in Cohort 3 counted as recovered after two negative PCRs, clearance, or symptom resolution.

The origin of this receptor is a man aged 18 to 30 who had recovered from COVID-19. This chain links TRBV6-5 with TRBJ1-2; TRBD1 matches 7 bases. The sample consisted of PBMCs or T cells enriched from blood (not recorded which). The CDR3 spells CASSYWDSRLIYGYTF. In DNA form, the CDR3 reads TGTGCCAGCAGTTACTGGGACAGCCGCCTTATCTATGGCTACACCTTC.